This T cell receptor (beta chain) came from a study of low-dose radiotherapy and immunotherapy resistance in tumors. The CDR3 has 15 amino acids. Between the trimmed V and J ends, which lost 6 bases and 7 bases, there was a span of 18 bases. The germline CDR1 and CDR2 sequences are LNHDA and SQIVND (reference sequence). The time point denotes: before trial treatment. Donors were treated with nivolumab, ipilimumab, aspirin, and low-dose cyclophosphamide and radiotherapy. This clonotype was recorded at least ten times. TRAV- and TRBV-specific primers were used for first-strand cDNA, which covered alpha and beta chains. Amplification of TCRs used a constant-region primer and V-primer adapter for roughly 20 PCR cycles. MiXCR was run by TCRdb on the reads, yielding one entry per CDR3 protein. The sample carries more than 50,000 distinct CDR3 sequences, around a quarter recorded once.

The sequencing used PBMCs, collected before treatment. This chain uses TRBV19 with TRBJ1-4; D not certain. The TCR was taken from a male donor with rectosigmoid adenocarcinoma. The CDR3 nucleotides read TGTGCCAGTAGCCTCCGGGGTGGTGGTGGTGAAAAACTGTTTTTT. It encodes CASSLRGGGGEKLFF.